The 28 T cell receptor beta chains listed next were all sequenced from one sample in a study of identical twins. TCRdb recomputed calls from the 5' RACE reads with MiXCR, one row per CDR3 protein. The profile shows approximately 1.8 million distinct CDR3 sequences, 25% to 35% of them singletons. Material for sequencing was cord blood. Every receptor here comes from a newborn girl in good health.

The chain links TRBV20-1 to TRBJ1-4; 8 nucleotides line up with TRBD1. Trimming at V came to 3 bases and at J to 7 bases, leaving 10 bases not matched to a gene. The CDR3 length is 15 residues. Germline V gene data show CDR1 as DFQATT and CDR2 as SNEGSKA (reference sequence). CDR3 residues: CSASRGGTGREKLFF. CDR3 in DNA: TGCAGTGCTAGTAGGGGCGGGACAGGACGTGAAAAACTGTTTTTT.

The CDR3 loop reads CASTNRSSYEQYF. CDR3 nucleotides: TGCGCCAGCACTAACAGGAGTTCGTACGAGCAGTACTTC. The gene calls are TRBV5-1 and TRBJ2-7, with D tentatively TRBD1 (5 bases). The V end lost 6 bases, the J end lost 4 bases, and 14 bases lay between the germline ends. The CDR3 contains 13 residues. Looked up from germline, CDR1 is SGHRS and CDR2 is YFSETQ.

This clonotype was observed a handful of times. The chain employs TRBV3-1 and TRBJ1-4; a weak D match, TRBD1 (6 bases). Germline CDR1 reads LGHDT; CDR2 reads YNNKEL (reference sequence). This CDR3 has 16 residues. Trimming stripped 0 bases from V and 4 bases from J, with 12 bases between. The CDR3 loop reads CASSQDSAGVNEKLFF. In DNA, the CDR3 is TGTGCCAGCAGCCAAGACTCGGCAGGGGTTAATGAAAAACTGTTTTTT.

This clonotype was counted at least ten times. This sequence joins TRBV7-2 and TRBJ1-1; D is unresolved. This CDR3 has 13 residues. Trimming removed 4 bases from V and 0 bases from J, with 6 bases in between. Germline V lookup: CDR1 SGHTA, CDR2 FQGNSA. This CDR3 reads CASSSEMNTEAFF. For the CDR3, the DNA is TGTGCCAGCAGCTCAGAAATGAACACTGAAGCTTTCTTT.

This clonotype was seen at least ten times. This chain connects TRBV12-3 or TRBV12-4 to TRBJ1-2; TRBD1 matches 7 bases. CDR3 length: 12 residues. J lost 7 bases, V lost 6 bases, and 5 bases had no gene match. The CDR3: CASSRRQGGYTF. The CDR3 coding sequence is TGTGCCAGCAGCCGGCGACAGGGTGGCTACACCTTC.

This clonotype was seen only a few times. The V call is TRBV24-1, the J call TRBJ1-5; D unresolved. Trimming removed 4 bases at V and 10 bases at J, with 10 bases between. Germline assignment: CDR1 KGHDR and CDR2 SFDVKD. The CDR3 sequence is 12 residues long. The CDR3 protein is CATSDRRSPQHF. The CDR3 region has the DNA TGTGCCACCAGTGACCGCCGCAGCCCCCAGCATTTT.

A few counts support this clonotype. V is TRBV3-1 and J is TRBJ2-6, with D unresolved. The germline CDR1 and CDR2 sequences are LGHDT and YNNKEL (reference sequence). The CDR3 spans 17 residues. V lost 1 base to trimming and J lost 0 bases, with 10 bases between them. The CDR3 spells CASSQGFGDSGANVLTF. For the CDR3, the DNA is TGTGCCAGCAGCCAAGGTTTTGGGGACTCTGGGGCCAACGTCCTGACTTTC.

The gene calls are TRBV18 and TRBJ2-7, with TRBD2 identical over 9 bases. With the DNA end fitting TRBJ2-1 better, the J assignment may be wrong. Germline V lookup: CDR1 KGHSH, CDR2 LQKENI. The CDR3 is 16 amino acids. CDR3 residues: CASSPGAGGRANEQFF. The CDR3 region has the DNA TGTGCCAGCTCACCAGGGGCGGGAGGGCGTGCCAATGAGCAGTTCTTC.

This clonotype was observed a few times. The chain combines TRBV28 with TRBJ2-7, with D uncertain. The CDR3 is 14 residues long. CDR1 is MDHEN and CDR2 is SYDVKM in the germline V gene. Trimming removed 3 bases from V and 1 base from J, with 10 bases in between. CDR3 nucleotides: TGTGCCAGCAGTTTTCCCGGACGGTCCTACGAGCAGTACTTC. Protein product: CASSFPGRSYEQYF.

This clonotype has just a few counts. This rearrangement joins TRBV7-6 to TRBJ2-1; 9 positions match TRBD2. The CDR3 length is 17 residues. The germline V gene has CDR1 SGHVS and CDR2 FNYEAQ. J was trimmed by 2 bases and V by 6 bases; bases with no gene match: 11. The CDR3 protein is CASSAGGPSQPYNEQFF. The CDR3 coding sequence is TGTGCCAGCAGTGCGGGAGGGCCATCTCAACCCTACAATGAGCAGTTCTTC.

The chain combines TRBV16 with TRBJ2-5; tentatively, D is TRBD2 (5 bases). The last part of the DNA fits TRBJ2-7 better; the J call may be wrong. CDR3 length equals 15 residues. Germline-derived CDR1 and CDR2 are KGHSY and FQNENV. The CDR3 DNA reads TGTGCCAGCAGCCAATTACTAGGACCAACCTACGAGCAGTACTTC. Residues: CASSQLLGPTYEQYF.

This clonotype was counted at least ten times. This sequence joins TRBV6-5 and TRBJ2-5, with D uncertain. Per the germline V gene, CDR1 is MNHEY and CDR2 is SVGAGI. There are 14 residues in the CDR3. The V end lost 5 bases, the J end lost 0 bases, and 10 bases lay between the germline ends. The CDR3 is CASSRGRYQETQYF. In DNA form, the CDR3 reads TGTGCCAGCAGTCGTGGACGGTACCAAGAGACCCAGTACTTC.

This clonotype turned up a few times. V and J are TRBV24-1 and TRBJ1-1, with 7 nucleotides matching TRBD1. The CDR3 is 15 residues long. The V gene end was trimmed by 1 base and the J gene end by 5 bases; junction bases not matched to a gene: 6. Germline CDR1 and CDR2: KGHDR and SFDVKD. CDR3 in amino acids: CATSDFGQGVTEAFF. DNA of the CDR3: TGTGCCACCAGTGATTTTGGGCAGGGGGTGACTGAAGCTTTCTTT.

In its sample, this clonotype was seen a few times. The chain couples TRBV20-1 to TRBJ2-6; D call uncertain. The CDR3 is made up of 13 amino acids. CDR1 and CDR2 from the germline V gene are DFQATT and SNEGSKA (reference sequence). Trimming pared 8 bases from V and 1 base from J, leaving 9 bases between. For the CDR3, the DNA is TGCAGTCCATATTTATCTGGGGCCAACGTCCTGACTTTC. Its translation is CSPYLSGANVLTF.

The chain carries TRBV15 and TRBJ2-4; 7 positions match TRBD1. The V and J ends lost 3 bases and 0 bases, in that order; junction bases with no gene match: 5. From germline, CDR1 is LNHNV and CDR2 YYDKDF (reference sequence). The CDR3 sequence is 16 residues long. This CDR3 is CATSSGTALAKNIQYF. Here the CDR3 DNA reads TGTGCCACCAGCAGCGGGACAGCCCTAGCCAAAAACATTCAGTACTTC.

This clonotype was detected once. This rearrangement joins TRBV6-2 or TRBV6-3 to TRBJ2-3; tentative D call: TRBD1 (5 bases). The CDR3 contains 15 residues. With 7 bases removed from V and 5 bases from J, the gap between germline ends came to 19 bases. The germline V gene has CDR1 MNHEY and CDR2 SVGEGT. DNA for the CDR3: TGTGCCAGCACCGGCCAGGGTCTAGTGGGAGATACGCAGTATTTT. This encodes CASTGQGLVGDTQYF.

V gene TRBV28 combines with J gene TRBJ2-3, with 7 positions matching TRBD2. CDR3 size: 15 residues. After removal of 1 base from V and 6 bases from J, the junction contained 7 bases not matched to a gene. Germline CDR1 is MDHEN and CDR2 is SYDVKM. DNA of the CDR3: TGTGCCAGCAGTTTATTGTGGGGGAGGGACGATACGCAGTATTTT. Translation gives CASSLLWGRDDTQYF.

This clonotype has ten or more counts. The rearrangement links TRBV12-3 or TRBV12-4 to TRBJ1-2; 8 bases line up with TRBD1. Losses at the gene ends were 1 base for V and 9 bases for J; bases not matched to a gene: 4. This CDR3 comprises 13 residues. CDR3 residues: CASSLGRDRSYTF. The CDR3 DNA reads as TGTGCCAGCAGTTTAGGTAGGGACAGGAGCTACACCTTC.

The chain couples TRBV12-3 or TRBV12-4 to TRBJ1-5, with D possibly TRBD1 on 6 matching bases. V lost 6 bases and J 2 bases, leaving 20 bases between the germline ends. The CDR3 is 17 residues long. CDR3 loop: CASSPIGKGGGNQPQHF. The CDR3 coding sequence is TGTGCCAGCAGCCCCATTGGTAAGGGGGGAGGCAATCAGCCCCAGCATTTT.

The chain couples TRBV6-6 to TRBJ2-1; unclear D gene. The CDR3 runs 15 residues. V was pared by 2 bases and J by 6 bases, with 14 bases between. Germline assignment: CDR1 MNHNY and CDR2 SVGAGI (reference sequence). CDR3 protein: CASSYRAVTVNEQFF. The DNA of the CDR3 is TGTGCCAGCAGTTACAGGGCAGTAACGGTCAATGAGCAGTTCTTC.

This clonotype was seen a handful of times. The rearrangement links TRBV27 to TRBJ2-7, with D perhaps TRBD1 (6 bases). The V end was cut by 3 bases, the J end by 0 bases, with 12 bases between. This CDR3 has 15 residues. Per the germline V gene, CDR1 is MNHEY and CDR2 is SMNVEV (reference sequence). The CDR3 reads CASSLGPTGSYEQYF. The DNA of the CDR3 is TGTGCCAGCAGTTTGGGGCCGACAGGCTCCTACGAGCAGTACTTC.

J is TRBJ2-7 and V is TRBV3-1; D may be TRBD1 (5 bases). CDR1 LGHDT and CDR2 YNNKEL come from the germline V gene (reference sequence). The CDR3 totals 15 residues. The V gene lost 4 bases and the J gene lost 7 bases, with 20 bases spanning the gap. The CDR3 DNA is TGTGCCAGCAGCCCTCTCGGAACAGGCCTTCCGGAGCAGTACTTC. Translating gives CASSPLGTGLPEQYF.

This rearrangement joins TRBV6-1 to TRBJ1-5, with D unresolved. V lost 4 bases and J 4 bases, leaving 8 bases between the germline ends. Germline CDR1 reads MNHNS; CDR2 reads SASEGT. The CDR3 runs to 13 residues. This chain's CDR3 is CASSGVINQPQHF. The CDR3 DNA is TGTGCCAGCAGTGGGGTTATTAATCAGCCCCAGCATTTT.

DNA for the CDR3: TGCGCCAGCAGCTTGAGGACACGGCCCCAGCATTTT. Residues: CASSLRTRPQHF. The chain combines TRBV5-1 with TRBJ1-5; D perhaps matches TRBD1 (5 bases). This CDR3 has 12 residues. Germline V gene sequence: CDR1 SGHRS, CDR2 YFSETQ. The germline V and J ends were trimmed by 1 base and 9 bases, with 8 bases remaining between them.

This rearrangement joins TRBV6-1 to TRBJ1-3; D ambiguous. The CDR3 is made up of 13 amino acids. Germline V gives CDR1 MNHNS, CDR2 SASEGT. Trimming took off 7 bases at V and 2 bases at J, with 9 bases between the two ends. In DNA, the CDR3 is TGTGCCAGCAACGGGAACCCTGGAAACACCATATATTTT. Protein sequence: CASNGNPGNTIYF.

The chain links TRBV14 to TRBJ1-1, with TRBD1 identical over 7 bases. The germline V gene has CDR1 SGHDN and CDR2 FVKESK. V dropped 3 bases and J dropped 9; count of bases not matched to a gene: 1. This CDR3 is 11 amino acids long. CDR3 amino acids: CASSHRGKAFF. In nucleotides, the CDR3 is TGTGCCAGCAGCCACAGGGGGAAAGCTTTCTTT. The full variable domain, with the rest looked up from reference TRBV14 and TRBJ1-1, is EAGVTQFPSHSVIEKGQTVTLRCDPISGHDNLYWYRRVMGKEIKFLLHFVKESKQDESGMPNNRFLAERTGGTYSTLKVQPAELEDSGVYFCASSHRGKAFFGQGTRLTVV.

Details on this clonotype: Since a much larger clone is just one base distant, this may be a read error. The rearrangement joins TRBV20-1 to TRBJ1-2; maybe TRBD1 (5 bases). Germline lookup yields CDR1 DFQATT and CDR2 SNEGSKA (reference sequence). This CDR3 has 15 residues. CDR3 residues: CSARIKGDRDYGYAF. For the CDR3, the DNA is TGCAGTGCTAGAATTAAAGGAGATAGGGACTATGGCTACGCCTTC.

The rearrangement joins TRBV12-3 or TRBV12-4 to TRBJ1-6, with TRBD1 as a possible D gene (6 bases). V lost 3 bases, J lost 6 bases, and 12 bases lay in between. The CDR3 covers 15 residues. CDR3 sequence: CASSLSTGLNSPLHF. The CDR3 DNA sequence: TGTGCCAGCAGTTTGTCGACAGGTCTTAATTCACCCCTCCACTTT.